What follows are 4 T cell receptor beta chains derived from one specimen sequenced in a study of shared clonotypes between healthy human individuals. Clones were read by immunoSEQ multiplex PCR, and TCRdb kept only the in-frame ones, dropping some. The table records around 2,000,000 clones, more than 85% of them present only once. Positively selected for CCR7, the CD45RO-negative cells used as naive CD8 cells excluded terminally differentiated effector memory CD45RA+ cells. Source material: naive CD8+ T cells from PBMCs. The source is a man aged 18-30 years in good health. Some clones in this sample may be carry-over from other donors' samples.

This sequence joins TRBV13 and TRBJ2-5, with a tentative D call TRBD1 (6 bases). The CDR3 sequence is 16 residues long. V lost 5 bases and J 0 bases, leaving 16 bases between the germline ends. Looked up from germline, CDR1 is PRHDT and CDR2 is FYEKMQ (reference sequence). The DNA of the CDR3 is TGTGCCAGCAGCACAGCCGGGACAAACTACCAAGAGACCCAGTACTTC. Protein product: CASSTAGTNYQETQYF.

This clone was seen once. The chain joins TRBV12-5 to TRBJ1-5; D remains unclear. CDR1 is LGHNT and CDR2 is FRNRAP in the germline V gene. This CDR3 spans 16 amino acids. Trimming pared 3 bases from V and 2 bases from J, leaving 14 bases between. CDR3 residues: CASGLYRDHGNQPQHF. The DNA of the CDR3 is TGTGCTAGTGGTTTATACCGGGATCACGGCAATCAGCCCCAGCATTTT.

The chain is built from TRBV4-1 and TRBJ2-3; D is uncertain. Trimming removed 4 bases from V and 2 bases from J, with 13 bases in between. The CDR3 loop spans 15 amino acids. Germline assignment: CDR1 MGHRA and CDR2 YSYEKL. CDR3 sequence (DNA): TGCGCCAGCAGCCGAGGCGCCGGGCCCACAGATACGCAGTATTTT. Its translation is CASSRGAGPTDTQYF.

Comments on this clone: Additional DNA sequences in this sample encode the identical CDR3. This chain links TRBV7-9 with TRBJ1-2; D perhaps matches TRBD1 (5 bases). Germline V gene sequence: CDR1 SEHNR, CDR2 FQNEAQ (reference sequence). CDR3 size: 12 residues. V lost 1 base, J lost 6 bases, and 6 bases lay in between. The CDR3 coding sequence is TGTGCCAGCAGCTTAGGGGGCGATGGCTACACCTTC. Translating gives CASSLGGDGYTF.